A single T cell receptor beta chain is shown here with its context. What it binds is unknown. This sample stems from a study of T cell repertoires in cytomegalovirus infection. The wider study: Newly reported HLA-C-restricted and thoroughly characterized HLA-B-restricted CMV epitopes were employed.

Whole-study findings and limits: Dominating the ex vivo response were HLA-C-restricted CMV-specific TCR beta clonotypes.

TCRdb re-derived calls from the reads in MiXCR, one entry per CDR3 protein. The sample includes 80,000 or so distinct CDR3 sequences, more than 20% of them seen just once. This CDR3 spans 14 amino acids. Trimming took 6 bases from V and 6 from J, leaving 14 bases between them. CDR1 and CDR2 from the germline V gene are MNHNY and SVGAGI (reference sequence). The TCR comes from a human donor in good health (CMV status not recorded). Some clones in this sample may be carry-over from other donors' samples. The rearrangement links TRBV6-6 to TRBJ1-4; D is unresolved. The input for sequencing was CD8+ T cells from cultured PBMCs, taken from culture after CMV antigen stimulation. CDR3 in DNA: TGTGCCAGCAGACCTTTTGAATGGGATGAAAAACTGTTTTTT. Its translation: CASRPFEWDEKLFF.